The next 7 T cell receptor beta chains were all read from a single sample in a study of identical twins. Via MiXCR, TCRdb re-called the 5' RACE reads, giving one row per CDR3 protein. The sample contains 120,000 to 150,000 distinct CDR3 sequences, approximately 3.5% of which appear only once. Material: memory T cells sorted from blood. These receptors were obtained from a man between 18 and 35 years old in good health.

The table lists this clonotype with many counts. The gene calls are TRBV12-3 or TRBV12-4 and TRBJ1-3; D uncertain. The CDR3 runs 14 residues. V was trimmed by 5 bases and J by 2 bases, leaving 10 bases between them. The CDR3, as DNA: TGTGCCAGCAGTCTTGAGGAACCTGGAAACACCATATATTTT. Its translation: CASSLEEPGNTIYF.

This clonotype was counted at least ten times. The chain couples TRBV5-1 to TRBJ2-2, with D perhaps TRBD1 or TRBD2 (5 bases each). There are 16 residues in the CDR3. V gave up 3 bases and J gave up 4 bases, with 16 bases separating them. In germline, CDR1 is SGHRS, CDR2 YFSETQ. The CDR3 DNA follows: TGCGCCAGCAGCTGGCACGGGGCCCGGGGCACCGGGGAGCTGTTTTTT. Protein sequence: CASSWHGARGTGELFF.

In regard to this clonotype: One base away lies a much larger clone, so this may be a sequencing read error. The V call is TRBV10-3, the J call TRBJ1-1; D not certain. V gave up 0 bases and J gave up 3 bases, with 8 bases separating them. The CDR3 consists of 14 residues. From germline, CDR1 is ENHRY and CDR2 SYGVKD. The CDR3 DNA sequence: TGTGCCATCAGTGAGTCGTGGAGGGACACTGAAGCTTTCTTT. Amino acids: CAISESWRDTEAFF.

The chain is built from TRBV4-2 and TRBJ2-5; a weak D match, TRBD2 (6 bases). CDR3 length equals 13 residues. Between the trimmed V and J ends, which lost 4 bases and 4 bases, there was a span of 10 bases. Per germline, CDR1 LGHNA and CDR2 YNFKEQ. CDR3 region: CASSPSAGETQYF. CDR3 nucleotide sequence: TGTGCCAGCAGCCCGTCAGCGGGAGAGACCCAGTACTTC.

This clonotype was seen ten or more times. V is TRBV2 and J is TRBJ2-5; no clear D. The CDR3 is made up of 15 amino acids. Germline CDR1 is SNHLY and CDR2 is FYNNEI. Trimming took off 3 bases at V and 2 bases at J, with 13 bases between the two ends. The CDR3 sequence: CASSEEQLGQETQYF. CDR3 DNA: TGTGCCAGCAGTGAGGAACAGCTTGGACAAGAGACCCAGTACTTC.

This clonotype was counted at least ten times. V is TRBV27 and J is TRBJ2-3; 8 positions match TRBD2. Losses at the gene ends were 2 bases for V and 4 bases for J; bases not matched to a gene: 11. The length of the CDR3 is 17 residues. Germline CDR1 and CDR2: MNHEY and SMNVEV (reference sequence). This CDR3 reads CASSLIPSGSFADTQYF. DNA for the CDR3: TGTGCCAGCAGTTTAATCCCAAGCGGGAGTTTTGCAGATACGCAGTATTTT.

The rearrangement uses TRBV14 and TRBJ2-3, with D possibly matching TRBD2 (6 bases). This CDR3 region has 14 residues. V lost 5 bases to trimming and J lost 2 bases, with 11 bases between them. Germline lookup yields CDR1 SGHDN and CDR2 FVKESK. The CDR3 is CASSDGGTTDTQYF. In DNA form, the CDR3 reads TGTGCCAGCAGCGATGGCGGGACCACAGATACGCAGTATTTT.